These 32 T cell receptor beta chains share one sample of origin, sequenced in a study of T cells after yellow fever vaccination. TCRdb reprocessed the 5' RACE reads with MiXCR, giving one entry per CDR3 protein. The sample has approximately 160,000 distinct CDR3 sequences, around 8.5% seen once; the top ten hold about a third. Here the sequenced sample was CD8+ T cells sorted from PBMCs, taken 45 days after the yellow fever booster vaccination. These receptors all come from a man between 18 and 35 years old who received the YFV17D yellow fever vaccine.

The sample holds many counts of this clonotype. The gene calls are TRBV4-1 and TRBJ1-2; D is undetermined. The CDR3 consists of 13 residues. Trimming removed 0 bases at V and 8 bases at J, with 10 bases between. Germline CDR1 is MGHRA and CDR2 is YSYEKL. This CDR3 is CASSQEAEKGYTF. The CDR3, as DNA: TGCGCCAGCAGCCAAGAAGCTGAGAAAGGCTACACCTTC.

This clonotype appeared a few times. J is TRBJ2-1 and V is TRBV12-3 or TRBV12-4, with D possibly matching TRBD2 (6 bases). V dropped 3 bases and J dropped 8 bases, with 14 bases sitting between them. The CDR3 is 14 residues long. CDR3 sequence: CASSFAGSTDEQFF. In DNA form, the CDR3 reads TGTGCCAGCAGTTTTGCGGGATCCACAGATGAGCAGTTCTTC.

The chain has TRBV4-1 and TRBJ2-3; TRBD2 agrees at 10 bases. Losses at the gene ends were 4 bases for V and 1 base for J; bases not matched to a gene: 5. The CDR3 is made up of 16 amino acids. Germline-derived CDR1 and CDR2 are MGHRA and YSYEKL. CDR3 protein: CASSLLLAGGTDTQYF. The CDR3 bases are TGCGCCAGCAGCCTACTCCTAGCGGGGGGCACAGATACGCAGTATTTT.

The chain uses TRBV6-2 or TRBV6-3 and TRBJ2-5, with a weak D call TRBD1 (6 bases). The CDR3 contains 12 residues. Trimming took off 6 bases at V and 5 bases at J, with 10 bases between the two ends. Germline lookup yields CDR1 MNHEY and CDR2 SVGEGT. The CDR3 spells CASSRTGETQYF. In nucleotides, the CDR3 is TGTGCCAGCAGCAGAACAGGGGAGACCCAGTACTTC.

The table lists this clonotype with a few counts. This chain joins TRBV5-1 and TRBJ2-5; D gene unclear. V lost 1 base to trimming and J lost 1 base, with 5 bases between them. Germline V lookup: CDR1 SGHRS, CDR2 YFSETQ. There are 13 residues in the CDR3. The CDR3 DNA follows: TGCGCCAGCAGCTTGCACAGCCAAGAGACCCAGTACTTC. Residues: CASSLHSQETQYF.

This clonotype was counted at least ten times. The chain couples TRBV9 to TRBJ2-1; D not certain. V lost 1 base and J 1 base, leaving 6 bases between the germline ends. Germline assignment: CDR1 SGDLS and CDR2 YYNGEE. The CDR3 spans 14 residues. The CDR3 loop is CASSVKGSYNEQFF. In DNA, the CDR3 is TGTGCCAGCAGCGTAAAAGGTTCCTACAATGAGCAGTTCTTC.

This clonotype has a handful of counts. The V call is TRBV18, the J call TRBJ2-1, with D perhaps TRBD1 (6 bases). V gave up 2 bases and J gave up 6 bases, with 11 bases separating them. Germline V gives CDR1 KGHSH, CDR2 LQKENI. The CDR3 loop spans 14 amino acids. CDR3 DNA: TGTGCCAGCTCACCAGGACAGCAGGGCAATGAGCAGTTCTTC. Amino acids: CASSPGQQGNEQFF. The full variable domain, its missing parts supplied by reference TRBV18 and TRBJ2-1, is NAGVMQNPRHLVRRRGQEARLRCSPMKGHSHVYWYRQLPEEGLKFMVYLQKENIIDESGMPKERFSAEFPKEGPSILRIQQVVRGDSAAYFCASSPGQQGNEQFFGPGTRLTVL.

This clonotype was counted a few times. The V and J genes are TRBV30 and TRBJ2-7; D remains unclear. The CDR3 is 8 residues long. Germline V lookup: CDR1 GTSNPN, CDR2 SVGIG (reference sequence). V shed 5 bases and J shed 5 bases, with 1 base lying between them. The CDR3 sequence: CAWDEQYF. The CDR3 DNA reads TGTGCCTGGGACGAGCAGTACTTC.

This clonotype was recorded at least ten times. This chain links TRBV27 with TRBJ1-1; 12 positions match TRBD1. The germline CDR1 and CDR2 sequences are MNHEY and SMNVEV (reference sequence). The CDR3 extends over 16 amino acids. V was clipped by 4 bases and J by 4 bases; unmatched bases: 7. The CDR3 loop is CASSWGQGAGITEAFF. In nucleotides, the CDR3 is TGTGCCAGCAGTTGGGGACAGGGGGCAGGAATCACTGAAGCTTTCTTT.

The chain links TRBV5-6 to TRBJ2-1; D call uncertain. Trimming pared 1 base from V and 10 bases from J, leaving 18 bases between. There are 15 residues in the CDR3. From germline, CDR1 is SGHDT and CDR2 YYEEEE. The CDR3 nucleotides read TGTGCCAGCAGCTTGTTTCCCCCACCTCCAGGCGAGCAGTTCTTC. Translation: CASSLFPPPPGEQFF. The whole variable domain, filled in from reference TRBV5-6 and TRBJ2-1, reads DAGVTQSPTHLIKTRGQQVTLRCSPKSGHDTVSWYQQALGQGPQFIFQYYEEEERQRGNFPDRFSGHQFPNYSSELNVNALLLGDSALYLCASSLFPPPPGEQFFGPGTRLTVL.

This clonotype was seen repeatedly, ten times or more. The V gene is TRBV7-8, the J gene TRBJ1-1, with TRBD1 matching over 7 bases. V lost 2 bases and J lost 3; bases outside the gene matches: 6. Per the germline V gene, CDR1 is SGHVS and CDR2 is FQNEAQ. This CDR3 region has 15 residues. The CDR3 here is CASSLPRGAYTEAFF. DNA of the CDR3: TGTGCCAGCAGCTTACCCAGGGGGGCGTACACTGAAGCTTTCTTT.

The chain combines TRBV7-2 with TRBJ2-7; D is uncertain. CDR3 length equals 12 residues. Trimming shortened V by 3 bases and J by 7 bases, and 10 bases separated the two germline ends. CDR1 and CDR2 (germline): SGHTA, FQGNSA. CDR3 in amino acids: CASSLTAREQYF. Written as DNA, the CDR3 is TGTGCCAGCAGCTTGACGGCCAGGGAGCAGTACTTC.

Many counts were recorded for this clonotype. The CDR3 nucleotides are TGTGCCACCAGCCCACAGGGACAGCCCCAGCATTTT. Amino acids: CATSPQGQPQHF. The rearrangement links TRBV15 to TRBJ1-5; D possibly corresponds to TRBD1 (6 bases). Trimming pared 5 bases from V and 7 bases from J, leaving 9 bases between. Germline V gene sequence: CDR1 LNHNV, CDR2 YYDKDF (reference sequence). The CDR3 runs to 12 residues.

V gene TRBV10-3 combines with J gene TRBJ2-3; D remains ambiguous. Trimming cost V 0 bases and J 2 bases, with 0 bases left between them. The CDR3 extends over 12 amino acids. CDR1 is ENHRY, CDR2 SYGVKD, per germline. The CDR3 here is CAISESTDTQYF. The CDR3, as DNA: TGTGCCATCAGTGAGTCCACAGATACGCAGTATTTT.

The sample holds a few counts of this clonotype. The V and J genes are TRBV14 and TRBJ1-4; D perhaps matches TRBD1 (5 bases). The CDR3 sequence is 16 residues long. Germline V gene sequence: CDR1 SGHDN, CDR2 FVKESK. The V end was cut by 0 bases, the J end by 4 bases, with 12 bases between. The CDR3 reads CASSQDTRDGNEKLFF. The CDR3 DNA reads TGTGCCAGCAGCCAAGATACCCGGGACGGTAATGAAAAACTGTTTTTT.

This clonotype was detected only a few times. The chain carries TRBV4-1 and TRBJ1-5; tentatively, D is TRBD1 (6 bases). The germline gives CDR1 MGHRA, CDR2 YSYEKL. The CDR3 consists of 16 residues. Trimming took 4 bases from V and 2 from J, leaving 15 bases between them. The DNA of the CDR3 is TGCGCCAGCAGCCCTCGTTCGGGGGCGGGCAATCAGCCCCAGCATTTT. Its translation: CASSPRSGAGNQPQHF.

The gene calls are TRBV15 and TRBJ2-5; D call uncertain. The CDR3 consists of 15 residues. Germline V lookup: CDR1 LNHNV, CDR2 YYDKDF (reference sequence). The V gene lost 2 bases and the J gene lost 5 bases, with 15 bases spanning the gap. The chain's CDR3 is CATSRSQRTGETQYF. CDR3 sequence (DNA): TGTGCCACCAGCAGATCACAGCGAACCGGGGAGACCCAGTACTTC.

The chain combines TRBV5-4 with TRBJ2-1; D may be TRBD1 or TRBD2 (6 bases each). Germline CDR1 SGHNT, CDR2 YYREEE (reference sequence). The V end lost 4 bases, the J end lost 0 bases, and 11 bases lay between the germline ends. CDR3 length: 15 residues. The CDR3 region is CASSPQGLSYNEQFF. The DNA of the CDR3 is TGTGCCAGCAGCCCACAGGGACTCTCCTACAATGAGCAGTTCTTC.

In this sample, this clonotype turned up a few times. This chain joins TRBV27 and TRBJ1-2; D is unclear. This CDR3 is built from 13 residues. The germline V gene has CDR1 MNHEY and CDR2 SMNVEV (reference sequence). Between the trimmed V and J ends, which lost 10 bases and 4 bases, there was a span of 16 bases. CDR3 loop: CATTGPGLYGYTF. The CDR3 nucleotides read TGTGCCACCACCGGACCCGGCCTCTATGGCTACACCTTC.

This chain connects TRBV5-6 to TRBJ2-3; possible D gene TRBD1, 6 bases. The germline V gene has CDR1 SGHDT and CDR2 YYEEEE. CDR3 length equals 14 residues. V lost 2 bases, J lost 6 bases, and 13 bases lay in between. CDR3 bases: TGTGCCAGCAGCTTCCGCAGGGGTCGGGATACGCAGTATTTT. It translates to CASSFRRGRDTQYF.

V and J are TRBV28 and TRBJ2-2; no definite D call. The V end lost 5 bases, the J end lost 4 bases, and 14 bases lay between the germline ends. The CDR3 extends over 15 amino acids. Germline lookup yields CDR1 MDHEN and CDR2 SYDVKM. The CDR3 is CASSPTTSATGELFF. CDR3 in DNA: TGTGCCAGCAGTCCCACGACCAGCGCCACCGGGGAGCTGTTTTTT. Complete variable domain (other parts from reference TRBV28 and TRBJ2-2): DVKVTQSSRYLVKRTGEKVFLECVQDMDHENMFWYRQDPGLGLRLIYFSYDVKMKEKGDIPEGYSVSREKKERFSLILESASTNQTSMYLCASSPTTSATGELFFGEGSRLTVL.

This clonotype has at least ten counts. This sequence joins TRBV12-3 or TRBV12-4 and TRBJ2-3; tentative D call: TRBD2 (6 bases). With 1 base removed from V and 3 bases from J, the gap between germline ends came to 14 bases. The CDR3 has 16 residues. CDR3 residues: CASSLGSSDRTDTQYF. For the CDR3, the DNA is TGTGCCAGCAGTTTAGGTTCTAGCGACCGAACAGATACGCAGTATTTT.

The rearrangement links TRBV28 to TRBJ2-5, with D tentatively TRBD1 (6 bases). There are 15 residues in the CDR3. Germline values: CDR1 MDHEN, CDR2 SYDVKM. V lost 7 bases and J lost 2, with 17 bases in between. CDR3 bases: TGTGCCAGCACCCTAGGTCTACAGGGACAAGAGACCCAGTACTTC. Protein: CASTLGLQGQETQYF.

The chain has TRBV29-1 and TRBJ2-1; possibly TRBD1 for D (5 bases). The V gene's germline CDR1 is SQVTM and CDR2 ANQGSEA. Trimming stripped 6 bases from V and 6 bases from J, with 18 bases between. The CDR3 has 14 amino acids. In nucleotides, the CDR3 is TGCAGCGTCCCAAGGCACAGGTGGAGCAATGAGCAGTTCTTC. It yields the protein CSVPRHRWSNEQFF.

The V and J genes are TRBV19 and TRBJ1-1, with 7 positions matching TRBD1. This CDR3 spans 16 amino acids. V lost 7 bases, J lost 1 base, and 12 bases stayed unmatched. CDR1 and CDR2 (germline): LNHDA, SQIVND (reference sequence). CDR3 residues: CASTFRDSPRNTEAFF. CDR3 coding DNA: TGTGCCAGTACCTTCCGGGACAGCCCCAGGAACACTGAAGCTTTCTTT.

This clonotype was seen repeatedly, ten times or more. Here the CDR3 reads CASSQVQGAEGSPLHF. The CDR3 nucleotides read TGCGCCAGCAGCCAAGTCCAGGGGGCAGAAGGGTCACCCCTCCACTTT. V and J are TRBV4-1 and TRBJ1-6; 8 positions agree with TRBD1. V lost 1 base to trimming and J lost 10 bases; unmatched junction nucleotides: 9. Per germline, CDR1 MGHRA and CDR2 YSYEKL. This CDR3 has 16 amino acids.

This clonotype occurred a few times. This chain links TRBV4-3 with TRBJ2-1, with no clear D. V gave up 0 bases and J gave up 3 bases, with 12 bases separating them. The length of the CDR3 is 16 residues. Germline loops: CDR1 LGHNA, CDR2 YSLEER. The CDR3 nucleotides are TGCGCCAGCAGCCAAGAGTGGCGGCAACTCTACAATGAGCAGTTCTTC. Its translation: CASSQEWRQLYNEQFF.

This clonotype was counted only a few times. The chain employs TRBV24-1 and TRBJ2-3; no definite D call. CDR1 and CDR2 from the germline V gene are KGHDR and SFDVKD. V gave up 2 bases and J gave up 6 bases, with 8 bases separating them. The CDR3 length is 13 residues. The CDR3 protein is CATSDSAADTQYF. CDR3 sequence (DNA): TGTGCCACCAGTGATTCGGCGGCTGATACGCAGTATTTT.

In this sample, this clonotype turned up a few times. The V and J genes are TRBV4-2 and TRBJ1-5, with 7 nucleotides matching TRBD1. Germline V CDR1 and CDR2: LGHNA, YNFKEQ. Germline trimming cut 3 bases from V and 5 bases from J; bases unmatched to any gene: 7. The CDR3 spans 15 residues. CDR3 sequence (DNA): TGTGCCAGCAGCCAGTTCGGGACAGAAGATCAGCCCCAGCATTTT. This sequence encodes CASSQFGTEDQPQHF.

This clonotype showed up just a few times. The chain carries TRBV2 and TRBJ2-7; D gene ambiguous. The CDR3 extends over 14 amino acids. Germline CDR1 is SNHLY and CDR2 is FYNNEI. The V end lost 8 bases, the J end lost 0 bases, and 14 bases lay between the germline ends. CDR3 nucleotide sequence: TGTGCCAGCGAAAGCAGTGAGGACTCCTACGAGCAGTACTTC. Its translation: CASESSEDSYEQYF.

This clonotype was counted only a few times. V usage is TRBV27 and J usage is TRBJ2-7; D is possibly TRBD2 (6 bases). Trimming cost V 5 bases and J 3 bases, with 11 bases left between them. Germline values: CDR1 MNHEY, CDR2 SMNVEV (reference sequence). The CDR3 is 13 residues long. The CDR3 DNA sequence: TGTGCCAGCAGTGGGGACTCGGGCTACGAGCAGTACTTC. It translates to CASSGDSGYEQYF.

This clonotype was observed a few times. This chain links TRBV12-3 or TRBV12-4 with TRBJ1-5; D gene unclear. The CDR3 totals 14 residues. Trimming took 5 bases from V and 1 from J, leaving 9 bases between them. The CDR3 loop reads CASSGEISNQPQHF. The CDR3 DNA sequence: TGTGCCAGCAGTGGAGAGATAAGCAATCAGCCCCAGCATTTT.